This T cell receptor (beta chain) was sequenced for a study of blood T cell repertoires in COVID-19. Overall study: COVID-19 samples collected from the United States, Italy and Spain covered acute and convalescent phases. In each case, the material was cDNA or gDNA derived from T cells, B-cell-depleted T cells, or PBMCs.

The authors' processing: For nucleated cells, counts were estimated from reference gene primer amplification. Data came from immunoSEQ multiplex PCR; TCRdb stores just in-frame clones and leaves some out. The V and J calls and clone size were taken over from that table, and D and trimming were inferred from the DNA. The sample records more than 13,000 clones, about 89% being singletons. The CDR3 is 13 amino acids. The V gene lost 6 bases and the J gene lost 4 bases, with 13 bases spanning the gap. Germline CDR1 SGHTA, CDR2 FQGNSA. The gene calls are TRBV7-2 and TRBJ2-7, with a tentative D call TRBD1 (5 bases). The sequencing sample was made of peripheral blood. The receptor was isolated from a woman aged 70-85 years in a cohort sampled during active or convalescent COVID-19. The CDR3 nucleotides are TGTGCCAGCAGTTCAGGGATGAGGTACGAGCAGTACTTC. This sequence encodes CASSSGMRYEQYF.